This T cell receptor beta chain was identified in a study of cytomegalovirus exposure and HLA in healthy donors. Study outcomes and limitations: Presence/absence analyses assumed roughly uniform sequencing depth across donors. A later analysis appeared to link common viral pathogens to several of the most significant clusters.

As to this clone: Its antigen remains unknown.

A multiplex PCR was run with 60 Vbeta primers and 13 Jbeta primers. Using immunoSEQ multiplex PCR, the repertoire was profiled, and TCRdb retains in-frame clones only, with some absent. The table has around 230,000 clones, about three quarters seen once. Germline CDR1 is GTSNPN and CDR2 is SVGIG (reference sequence). V gave up 5 bases and J gave up 8 bases, with 16 bases separating them. This CDR3 comprises 13 residues. The rearrangement links TRBV30 to TRBJ2-1, with D possibly matching TRBD1 (6 bases). The receptor comes from a male donor in good health and CMV-seronegative. Sequences were obtained from PBMCs. The CDR3 bases are TGTGCCTGGGGACAGTTAAGAGCGGATGAGCAGTTCTTC. Its translation is CAWGQLRADEQFF. The complete variable domain, with remaining parts taken from reference TRBV30 and TRBJ2-1, reads SQTIHQWPATLVQPVGSPLSLECTVEGTSNPNLYWYRQAAGRGLQLLFYSVGIGQISSEVPQNLSASRPQDRQFILSSKKLLLSDSGFYLCAWGQLRADEQFFGPGTRLTVL.